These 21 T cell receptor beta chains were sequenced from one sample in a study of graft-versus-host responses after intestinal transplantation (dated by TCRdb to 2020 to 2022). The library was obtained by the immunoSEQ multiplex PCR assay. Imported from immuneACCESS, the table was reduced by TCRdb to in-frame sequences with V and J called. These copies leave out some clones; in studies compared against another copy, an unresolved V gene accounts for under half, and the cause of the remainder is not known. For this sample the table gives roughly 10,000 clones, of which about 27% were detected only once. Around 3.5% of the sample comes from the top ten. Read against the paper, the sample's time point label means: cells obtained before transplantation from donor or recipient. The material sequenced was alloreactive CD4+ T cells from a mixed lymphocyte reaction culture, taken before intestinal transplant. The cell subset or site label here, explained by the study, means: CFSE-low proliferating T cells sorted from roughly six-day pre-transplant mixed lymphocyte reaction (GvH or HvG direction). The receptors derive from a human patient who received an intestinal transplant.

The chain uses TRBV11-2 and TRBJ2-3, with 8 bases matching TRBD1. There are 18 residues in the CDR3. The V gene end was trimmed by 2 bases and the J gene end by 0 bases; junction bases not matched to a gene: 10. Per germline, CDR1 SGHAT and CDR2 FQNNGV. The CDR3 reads CASSLYPGQGPSTDTQYF. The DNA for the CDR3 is TGTGCCAGCAGCTTATATCCAGGACAGGGACCTAGCACAGATACGCAGTATTTT. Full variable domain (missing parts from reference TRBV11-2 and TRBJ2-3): EAGVAQSPRYKIIEKRQSVAFWCNPISGHATLYWYQQILGQGPKLLIQFQNNGVVDDSQLPKDRFSAERLKGVDSTLKIQPAKLEDSAVYLCASSLYPGQGPSTDTQYFGPGTRLTVL.

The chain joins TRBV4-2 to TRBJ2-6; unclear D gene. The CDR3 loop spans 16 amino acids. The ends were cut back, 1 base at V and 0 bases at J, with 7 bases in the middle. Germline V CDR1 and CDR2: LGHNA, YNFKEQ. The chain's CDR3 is CASSQGRSSGANVLTF. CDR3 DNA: TGTGCCAGCAGCCAAGGTAGGAGCTCTGGGGCCAACGTCCTGACTTTC.

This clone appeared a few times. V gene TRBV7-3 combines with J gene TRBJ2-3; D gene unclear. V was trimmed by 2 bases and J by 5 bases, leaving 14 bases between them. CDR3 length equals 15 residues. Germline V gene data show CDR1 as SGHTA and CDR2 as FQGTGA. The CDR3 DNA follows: TGTGCCAGCAGCTTAGGGGTTTGGGTGAGAGATACGCAGTATTTT. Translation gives CASSLGVWVRDTQYF. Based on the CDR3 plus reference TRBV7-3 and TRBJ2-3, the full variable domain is GAGVSQTPSNKVTEKGKYVELRCDPISGHTALYWYRQSLGQGPEFLIYFQGTGAADDSGLPNDRFFAVRPEGSVSTLKIQRTERGDSAVYLCASSLGVWVRDTQYFGPGTRLTVL.

In DNA, the CDR3 is TGTGCCTGCCTACAGGGGAACACTGAAGCTTTCTTT. This sequence encodes CACLQGNTEAFF. The rearrangement joins TRBV30 to TRBJ1-1, with D maybe TRBD1 (6 bases). Germline V gene data show CDR1 as GTSNPN and CDR2 as SVGIG (reference sequence). The CDR3 covers 12 residues. Trimming cost V 6 bases and J 1 base, with 9 bases left between them.

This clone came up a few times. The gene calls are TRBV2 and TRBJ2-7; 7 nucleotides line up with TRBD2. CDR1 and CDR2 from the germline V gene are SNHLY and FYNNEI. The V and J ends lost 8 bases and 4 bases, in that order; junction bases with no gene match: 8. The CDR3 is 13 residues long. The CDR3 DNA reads TGTGCCAGCGGTCTTTCTAGCGGTTACGAGCAGTACTTC. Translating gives CASGLSSGYEQYF.

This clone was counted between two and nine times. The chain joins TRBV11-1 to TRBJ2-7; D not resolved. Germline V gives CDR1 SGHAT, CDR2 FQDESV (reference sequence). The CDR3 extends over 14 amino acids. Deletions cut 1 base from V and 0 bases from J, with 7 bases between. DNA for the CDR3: TGTGCCAGCAGCTTAGACAGCTCCTCCTACGAGCAGTACTTC. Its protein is CASSLDSSSYEQYF.

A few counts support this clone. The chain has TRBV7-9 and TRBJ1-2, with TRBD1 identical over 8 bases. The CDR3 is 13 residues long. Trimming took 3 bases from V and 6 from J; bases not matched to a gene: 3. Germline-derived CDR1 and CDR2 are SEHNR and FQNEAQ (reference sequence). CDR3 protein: CASSLQGANGYTF. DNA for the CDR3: TGTGCCAGCAGCTTGCAGGGGGCGAATGGCTACACCTTC.

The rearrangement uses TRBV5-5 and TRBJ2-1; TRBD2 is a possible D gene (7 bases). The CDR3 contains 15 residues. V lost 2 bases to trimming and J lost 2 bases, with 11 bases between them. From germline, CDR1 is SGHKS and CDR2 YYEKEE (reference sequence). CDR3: CASSLGGGPYNEQFF. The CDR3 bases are TGTGCCAGCAGCTTAGGGGGAGGGCCCTACAATGAGCAGTTCTTC.

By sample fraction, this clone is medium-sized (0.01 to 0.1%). CDR3 in amino acids: CASSLSEIGEQYF. CDR3 in DNA: TGTGCCAGCAGTTTAAGCGAGATAGGGGAGCAGTACTTC. The chain joins TRBV27 to TRBJ2-7; D gene ambiguous. The germline V gene encodes CDR1 MNHEY and CDR2 SMNVEV (reference sequence). Between the trimmed V and J ends, which lost 2 bases and 7 bases, there was a span of 12 bases. This CDR3 region has 13 residues.

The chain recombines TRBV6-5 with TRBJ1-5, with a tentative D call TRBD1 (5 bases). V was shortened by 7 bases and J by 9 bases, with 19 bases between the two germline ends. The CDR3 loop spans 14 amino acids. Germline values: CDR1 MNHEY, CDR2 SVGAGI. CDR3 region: CASNPSGALGPQHF. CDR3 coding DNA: TGTGCCAGCAACCCCAGCGGGGCGCTGGGGCCCCAGCATTTT.

The CDR3 reads CASSFLGHYSNQPQHF. CDR3 nucleotide sequence: TGTGCCAGCAGCTTTCTTGGGCATTATAGCAATCAGCCCCAGCATTTT. The chain recombines TRBV5-5 with TRBJ1-5, with D hard to call. CDR3 size: 16 residues. Germline values: CDR1 SGHKS, CDR2 YYEKEE (reference sequence). V gave up 2 bases and J gave up 0 bases, with 12 bases separating them.

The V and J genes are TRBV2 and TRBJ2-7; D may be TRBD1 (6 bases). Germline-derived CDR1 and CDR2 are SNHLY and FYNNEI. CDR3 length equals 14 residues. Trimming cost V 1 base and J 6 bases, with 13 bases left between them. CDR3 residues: CASSEVQGSSEQYF. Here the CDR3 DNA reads TGTGCCAGCAGTGAAGTACAGGGTAGCAGCGAGCAGTACTTC.

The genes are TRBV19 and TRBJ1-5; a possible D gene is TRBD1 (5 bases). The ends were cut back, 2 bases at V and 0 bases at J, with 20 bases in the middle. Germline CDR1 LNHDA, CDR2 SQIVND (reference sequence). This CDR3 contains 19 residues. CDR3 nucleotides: TGTGCCAGTAGTATACCCCCCTCGGGACGGGTGAGTAGCAATCAGCCCCAGCATTTT. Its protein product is CASSIPPSGRVSSNQPQHF.

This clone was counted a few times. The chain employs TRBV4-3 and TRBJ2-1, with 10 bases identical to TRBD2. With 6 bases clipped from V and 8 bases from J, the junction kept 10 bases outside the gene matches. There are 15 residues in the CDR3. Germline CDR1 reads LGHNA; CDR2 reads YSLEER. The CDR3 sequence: CASSPTGTSVYEQFF. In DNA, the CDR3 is TGCGCCAGCAGTCCAACCGGGACTAGCGTATATGAGCAGTTCTTC.

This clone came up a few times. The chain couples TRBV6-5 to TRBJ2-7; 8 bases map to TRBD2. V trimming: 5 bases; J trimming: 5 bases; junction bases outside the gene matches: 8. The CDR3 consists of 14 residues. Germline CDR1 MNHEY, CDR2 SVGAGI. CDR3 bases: TGTGCCAGCAGTCCGCGGGGGGACGCGGACGAGCAGTACTTC. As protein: CASSPRGDADEQYF.

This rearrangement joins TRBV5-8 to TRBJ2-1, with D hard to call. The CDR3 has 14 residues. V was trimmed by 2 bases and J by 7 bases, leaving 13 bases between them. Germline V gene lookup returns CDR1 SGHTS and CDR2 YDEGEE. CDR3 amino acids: CASSFSPVVNEQFF. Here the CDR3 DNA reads TGTGCCAGCAGCTTTTCCCCAGTCGTGAATGAGCAGTTCTTC.

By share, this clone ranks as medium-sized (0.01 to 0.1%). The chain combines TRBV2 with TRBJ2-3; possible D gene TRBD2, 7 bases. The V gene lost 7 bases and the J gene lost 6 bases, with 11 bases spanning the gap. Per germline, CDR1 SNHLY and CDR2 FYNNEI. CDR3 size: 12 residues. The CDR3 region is CASKGEGDTQYF. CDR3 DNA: TGTGCCAGCAAGGGGGAGGGGGATACGCAGTATTTT.

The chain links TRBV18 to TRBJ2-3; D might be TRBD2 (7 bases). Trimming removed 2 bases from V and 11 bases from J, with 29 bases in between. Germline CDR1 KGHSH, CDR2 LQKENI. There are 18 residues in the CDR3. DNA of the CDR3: TGTGCCAGCTCACCAATACCGAATTCTATAGAGACGGGGGGCGGGCAGTATTTT. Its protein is CASSPIPNSIETGGGQYF. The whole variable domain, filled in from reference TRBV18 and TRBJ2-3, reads NAGVMQNPRHLVRRRGQEARLRCSPMKGHSHVYWYRQLPEEGLKFMVYLQKENIIDESGMPKERFSAEFPKEGPSILRIQQVVRGDSAAYFCASSPIPNSIETGGGQYFGPGTRLTVL.

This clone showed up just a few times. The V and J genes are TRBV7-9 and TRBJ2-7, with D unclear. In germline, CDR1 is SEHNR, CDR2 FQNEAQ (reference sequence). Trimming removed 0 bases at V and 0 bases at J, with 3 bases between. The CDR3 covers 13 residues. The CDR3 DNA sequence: TGTGCCAGCAGCTTAGCGGTCTCCTACGAGCAGTACTTC. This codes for CASSLAVSYEQYF.

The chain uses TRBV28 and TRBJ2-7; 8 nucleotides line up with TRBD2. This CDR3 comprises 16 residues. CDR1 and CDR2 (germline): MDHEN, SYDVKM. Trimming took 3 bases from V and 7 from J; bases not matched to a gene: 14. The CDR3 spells CASSLPGGAGAWEQYF. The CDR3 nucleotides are TGTGCCAGCAGTTTGCCGGGGGGGGCGGGAGCTTGGGAGCAGTACTTC.

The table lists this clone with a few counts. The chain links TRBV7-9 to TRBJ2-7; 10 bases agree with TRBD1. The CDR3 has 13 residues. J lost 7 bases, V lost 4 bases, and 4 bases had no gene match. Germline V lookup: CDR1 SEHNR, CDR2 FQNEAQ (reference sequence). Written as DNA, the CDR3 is TGTGCCAGCAGCTGGGACAGGGGTACGGAGCAGTACTTC. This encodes CASSWDRGTEQYF.